This T cell receptor beta chain was found in a study of shared clonotypes between healthy human individuals. The CDR3 spans 15 residues. Germline V CDR1 and CDR2: SEHNR, FQNEAQ (reference sequence). As for this clone: Just one base apart from a much larger clone, this may be a read error. Other DNA sequences within the sample encode an identical CDR3.

Profiled with immunoSEQ multiplex PCR; TCRdb holds only in-frame clones, not every one. The data show 100,000 or so clones, about half seen once. The receptor was isolated from a woman aged 35 to 49 in good health. Some clones in this sample may be carry-over from other donors' samples. The J gene is TRBJ2-2, the V gene TRBV7-9; D possibly corresponds to TRBD2 (5 bases). Sample: PBMCs. The CDR3 sequence: CASSLELANTGELFF. CDR3 coding DNA: TGTGCCAGCAGCTTAGAACTCGCGAACACCGGGGAGCTGTTCTTT.